These T cell receptor beta chains were read from a single sample in a study of monozygotic twins with cystic fibrosis. Profiled with immunoSEQ multiplex PCR; TCRdb holds only in-frame clones, not every one. This sample has some 10,000 clones, with more than 99% found just once. Input material: blood. The receptors originated from a man aged 18 to 35 with cystic fibrosis. Each CDR3 is given with its conserved first and last residue. Each record gives: clone size, J gene, V gene, D gene, CDR3 DNA, CDR3 protein. A D gene is named only where the DNA matches it firmly. Expanded clones get a size class; other rows say once, few or many, or leave the size out.

abundance: .; j_gene: TRBJ1-2; v_gene: TRBV9; d_gene: .; CDR3nt: TGTGCCAGCAGCGTACAGGGATGGGATGGCTACACCTTC; CDR3aa: CASSVQGWDGYTF
abundance: .; j_gene: TRBJ1-1; v_gene: TRBV28; d_gene: TRBD1; CDR3nt: TGTGCCAGCAGTTCTGTTGAGGGGGCTTACACTGAAGCTTTCTTT; CDR3aa: CASSSVEGAYTEAFF
abundance: .; j_gene: TRBJ2-7; v_gene: TRBV5-1; d_gene: TRBD1; CDR3nt: TGCGCCAGCAGCCCAAGACAGGGGGGTTCTTTCGAGCAGTACTTC; CDR3aa: CASSPRQGGSFEQYF
abundance: .; j_gene: TRBJ2-2; v_gene: TRBV19; d_gene: .; CDR3nt: TGTGCCAGTAGTATGTCACTAAACACCGGGGAGCTGTTTTTT; CDR3aa: CASSMSLNTGELFF
abundance: once; j_gene: TRBJ1-4; v_gene: TRBV29-1; d_gene: .; CDR3nt: TGCAGCGCGAAAACAGTTGGTAATGAAAAACTGTTTTTT; CDR3aa: CSAKTVGNEKLFF
abundance: .; j_gene: TRBJ2-1; v_gene: TRBV4-1; d_gene: .; CDR3nt: TGCGCCAGCAGCCAGATTCCCAATGAGCAGTTCTTC; CDR3aa: CASSQIPNEQFF
abundance: .; j_gene: TRBJ1-4; v_gene: TRBV23-1; d_gene: TRBD1; CDR3nt: TGCGCCAGCAGTCAATATCTGACGACAGGGGCTAATGAAAAACTGTTTTTT; CDR3aa: CASSQYLTTGANEKLFF
abundance: .; j_gene: TRBJ2-5; v_gene: TRBV6-5; d_gene: TRBD2; CDR3nt: TGTGCCAGCAGTTACTCGCCGGGAGGCCAAGAGACCCAGTACTTC; CDR3aa: CASSYSPGGQETQYF
abundance: .; j_gene: TRBJ2-3; v_gene: TRBV6-1; d_gene: TRBD1; CDR3nt: TGTGCCAGCAGGGACCGGGACAGGGGCACAGATACGCAGTATTTT; CDR3aa: CASRDRDRGTDTQYF
abundance: .; j_gene: TRBJ1-5; v_gene: TRBV15; d_gene: .; CDR3nt: TGTGCCACCAGCAGAGATAGGGGGGGCCCGTCAGGGTTATCCCAGCATTTT; CDR3aa: CATSRDRGGPSGLSQHF
abundance: .; j_gene: TRBJ1-1; v_gene: TRBV10-3; d_gene: .; CDR3nt: TGTGCCATCAGTCGGCCTGGACAGAACACTGAAGCTTTCTTT; CDR3aa: CAISRPGQNTEAFF
abundance: once; j_gene: TRBJ1-5; v_gene: TRBV10-3; d_gene: .; CDR3nt: TGTGCCATCAGTGAGTCTTTAGGCAGTGTCAATCAGCCCCAGCATTTT; CDR3aa: CAISESLGSVNQPQHF
abundance: .; j_gene: TRBJ1-1; v_gene: TRBV6-1; d_gene: .; CDR3nt: TGTGCCAGCAGTAAAACAGTCCCGAACACTGAAGCTTTCTTT; CDR3aa: CASSKTVPNTEAFF
abundance: once; j_gene: TRBJ2-1; v_gene: TRBV25-1; d_gene: TRBD1; CDR3nt: TGTGCCAGCATACAGGGGGCTAGCCCGAGGGAGCAGTTCTTC; CDR3aa: CASIQGASPREQFF
abundance: .; j_gene: TRBJ2-1; v_gene: TRBV20-1; d_gene: .; CDR3nt: TGCAGTGCTAGTACCTACAATGAGCAGTTCTTC; CDR3aa: CSASTYNEQFF
abundance: .; j_gene: TRBJ2-7; v_gene: TRBV7-8; d_gene: .; CDR3nt: TGTGCCAGCAGCCCCACCGTGGACTACGAGCAGTACTTC; CDR3aa: CASSPTVDYEQYF
abundance: .; j_gene: TRBJ1-6; v_gene: TRBV7-9; d_gene: .; CDR3nt: TGTGCCAGCAGCCGTTCGGGAGGACGCTCCTATAATTCACCCCTCCACTTT; CDR3aa: CASSRSGGRSYNSPLHF
abundance: .; j_gene: TRBJ2-7; v_gene: TRBV7-8; d_gene: TRBD1; CDR3nt: TGTGCCAGCAGCCTTGGGACAGGCTACTCCTACGAGCAGTACTTC; CDR3aa: CASSLGTGYSYEQYF
abundance: .; j_gene: TRBJ1-1; v_gene: TRBV5-1; d_gene: .; CDR3nt: TGCGCCAGCAGCTTGGTGAGTAACACTGAAGCTTTCTTT; CDR3aa: CASSLVSNTEAFF
abundance: .; j_gene: TRBJ2-1; v_gene: TRBV4-3; d_gene: .; CDR3nt: TGCGCCAGCAGCCAAGGGGTTAGCGGTGAGCAGTTCTTC; CDR3aa: CASSQGVSGEQFF
abundance: .; j_gene: TRBJ2-1; v_gene: TRBV7-8; d_gene: .; CDR3nt: TGTGCCAGCAGCTTAATCCACAATGAGCAGTTCTTC; CDR3aa: CASSLIHNEQFF
abundance: .; j_gene: TRBJ1-1; v_gene: TRBV29-1; d_gene: .; CDR3nt: TGCAGCGATACTAGGGGACTCGGCACTGAAGCTTTCTTT; CDR3aa: CSDTRGLGTEAFF
abundance: .; j_gene: TRBJ1-5; v_gene: TRBV5-1; d_gene: .; CDR3nt: TGCGCCAGCAGTTTAGATAGCAATCAGCCCCAGCATTTT; CDR3aa: CASSLDSNQPQHF
abundance: once; j_gene: TRBJ2-5; v_gene: TRBV11-2; d_gene: .; CDR3nt: TGTGCCAGCAGCTCCGACAGTTTCTTAGAGACCCAGTACTTC; CDR3aa: CASSSDSFLETQYF
abundance: .; j_gene: TRBJ2-7; v_gene: TRBV10-1; d_gene: .; CDR3nt: TGCGCCAGCAGTGAGTCGTTGAGAAACTACGCTCTACGGTACTTC; CDR3aa: CASSESLRNYALRYF
abundance: .; j_gene: TRBJ2-2; v_gene: TRBV4-2; d_gene: TRBD2; CDR3nt: TGTGCCAGCAGCCAAGTCCCTAGCGGCTCGGGGGGGGAGCTGTTTTTT; CDR3aa: CASSQVPSGSGGELFF
abundance: once; j_gene: TRBJ1-1; v_gene: TRBV6-1; d_gene: .; CDR3nt: TGTGCCAGCAACGCCCTGAGGGGGAACACTGAAGCTTTCTTT; CDR3aa: CASNALRGNTEAFF
abundance: .; j_gene: TRBJ1-2; v_gene: TRBV2; d_gene: TRBD1; CDR3nt: TGTGCCAGCAGTGAGGGACAGAGCTTCTATGGCTACACCTTC; CDR3aa: CASSEGQSFYGYTF
abundance: .; j_gene: TRBJ1-2; v_gene: TRBV19; d_gene: .; CDR3nt: TGTGCCAGTACCCCAGGGCGGGGGAACTATGGCTACACCTTC; CDR3aa: CASTPGRGNYGYTF
abundance: .; j_gene: TRBJ2-3; v_gene: TRBV10-3; d_gene: .; CDR3nt: TGTGCCATAGGGCCCGGGGCCACAGATACGCAGTATTTT; CDR3aa: CAIGPGATDTQYF
abundance: .; j_gene: TRBJ2-7; v_gene: TRBV27; d_gene: .; CDR3nt: TGTGCCAGCAGTTTATTTAAGGGGTCAGTTCCATACTACGAGCAGTACTTC; CDR3aa: CASSLFKGSVPYYEQYF
abundance: .; j_gene: TRBJ2-5; v_gene: TRBV18; d_gene: .; CDR3nt: TGTGCCAGCTCCTCGGCAGTTGAACAAGAGACCCAGTACTTC; CDR3aa: CASSSAVEQETQYF
abundance: .; j_gene: TRBJ2-7; v_gene: TRBV29-1; d_gene: .; CDR3nt: TGCAGCGTTGAGGGGGGAGGCGAGCAGTACTTC; CDR3aa: CSVEGGGEQYF
abundance: .; j_gene: TRBJ1-5; v_gene: TRBV30; d_gene: .; CDR3nt: TGTGCCTGGAGTCGGGCCGCCCGCGATCAGCCCCAGCATTTT; CDR3aa: CAWSRAARDQPQHF
abundance: .; j_gene: TRBJ2-7; v_gene: TRBV9; d_gene: TRBD2; CDR3nt: TGTGCCAGCAGCGTTAGCGGGGCGAAGTCGTCCTACGAGCAGTACTTC; CDR3aa: CASSVSGAKSSYEQYF
abundance: .; j_gene: TRBJ1-2; v_gene: TRBV6-6; d_gene: .; CDR3nt: TGTGCCAGTGGGCCAAACTATGGCTACACCTTC; CDR3aa: CASGPNYGYTF
abundance: .; j_gene: TRBJ1-2; v_gene: TRBV28; d_gene: .; CDR3nt: TGTGCCCTCCATCAGGGGCCGTATAACTATGGCTACACCTTC; CDR3aa: CALHQGPYNYGYTF
abundance: .; j_gene: TRBJ1-3; v_gene: TRBV2; d_gene: .; CDR3nt: TGTGCCAGCGGCAGTAGGGTCTCTGGAAACACCATATATTTT; CDR3aa: CASGSRVSGNTIYF
abundance: .; j_gene: TRBJ1-1; v_gene: TRBV2; d_gene: TRBD1; CDR3nt: TGTGCCAGCACTCCCAGGACAGGGATCGACACTGAAGCTTTCTTT; CDR3aa: CASTPRTGIDTEAFF
abundance: .; j_gene: TRBJ2-5; v_gene: TRBV5-1; d_gene: .; CDR3nt: TGCGCCAGCAGCTCGAATACGGAGACCCAGTACTTC; CDR3aa: CASSSNTETQYF
abundance: .; j_gene: TRBJ2-7; v_gene: TRBV7-6; d_gene: .; CDR3nt: TGTGCCAGCAGCTTGGGGGGACAGTCCTACGAGCAGTACTTC; CDR3aa: CASSLGGQSYEQYF
abundance: once; j_gene: TRBJ1-5; v_gene: TRBV28; d_gene: .; CDR3nt: TGTGCCAGCAGTTATCCCCGCGGGGCATCTCGCAATCAGCCCCAGCATTTT; CDR3aa: CASSYPRGASRNQPQHF